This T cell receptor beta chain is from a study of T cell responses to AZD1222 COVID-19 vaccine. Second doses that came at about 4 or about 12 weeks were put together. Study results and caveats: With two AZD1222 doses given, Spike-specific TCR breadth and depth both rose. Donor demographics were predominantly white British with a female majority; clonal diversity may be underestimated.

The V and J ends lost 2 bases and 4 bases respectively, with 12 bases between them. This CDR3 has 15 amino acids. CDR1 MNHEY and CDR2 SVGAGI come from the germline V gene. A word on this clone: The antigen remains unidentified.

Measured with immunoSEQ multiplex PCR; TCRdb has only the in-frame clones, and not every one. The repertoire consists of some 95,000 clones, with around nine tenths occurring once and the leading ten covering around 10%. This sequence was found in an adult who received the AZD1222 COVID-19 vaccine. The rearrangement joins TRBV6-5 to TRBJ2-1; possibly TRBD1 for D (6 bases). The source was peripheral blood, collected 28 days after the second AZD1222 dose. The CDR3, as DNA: TGTGCCAGCAGTTACAAGGGGGAGTTATACAATGAGCAGTTCTTC. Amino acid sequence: CASSYKGELYNEQFF.